These 8 T cell receptor beta chains share one sample of origin, sequenced in a study of blood T cell repertoires in COVID-19. The repertoire was sequenced with immunoSEQ multiplex PCR; TCRdb's copy has only in-frame clones and lacks some. The table records over 200,000 clones, nearly 90% of them present only once. Sample: PBMCs or T cells enriched from blood (not recorded which). The receptors stem from a man aged 30-40 years who had recovered from COVID-19.

The chain recombines TRBV27 with TRBJ2-7; weak D call: TRBD2 (6 bases). CDR3 length: 12 residues. V was cut by 3 bases and J by 7 bases, with 10 bases left in between. Germline CDR1 is MNHEY and CDR2 is SMNVEV (reference sequence). CDR3 nucleotide sequence: TGTGCCAGCAGTTTGGAGGGTAGGGAGCAGTACTTC. Amino acid sequence: CASSLEGREQYF.

This sequence joins TRBV28 and TRBJ2-3; 11 positions agree with TRBD2. V trimming: 6 bases; J trimming: 1 base; junction bases outside the gene matches: 3. Germline V gene data show CDR1 as MDHEN and CDR2 as SYDVKM. The CDR3 has 15 amino acids. CDR3 DNA: TGTGCCAGCAGGCTAGCGGGAGGCGGCACAGATACGCAGTATTTT. It yields the protein CASRLAGGGTDTQYF. Together with reference TRBV28 and TRBJ2-3, the CDR3 gives the full variable domain: DVKVTQSSRYLVKRTGEKVFLECVQDMDHENMFWYRQDPGLGLRLIYFSYDVKMKEKGDIPEGYSVSREKKERFSLILESASTNQTSMYLCASRLAGGGTDTQYFGPGTRLTVL.

The V call is TRBV18, the J call TRBJ1-4, with D possibly TRBD1 on 5 matching bases. The CDR3 contains 19 residues. With 4 bases removed from V and 5 bases from J, the gap between germline ends came to 26 bases. Germline-derived CDR1 and CDR2 are KGHSH and LQKENI. The CDR3: CASSQRGTGKPNLNEKLFF. In nucleotides, the CDR3 is TGTGCCAGCTCACAACGGGGGACCGGGAAACCGAATCTCAATGAAAAACTGTTTTTT.

In its sample, this clone was seen a few times. The V and J genes are TRBV28 and TRBJ2-7; 9 nucleotides align to TRBD1. The germline gives CDR1 MDHEN, CDR2 SYDVKM. Trimming took 0 bases from V and 4 from J; bases not matched to a gene: 13. CDR3 size: 18 residues. This CDR3 is CASSLWTLRDRVLYEQYF. The CDR3 DNA reads as TGTGCCAGCAGTTTATGGACCCTCCGGGACAGGGTTCTGTACGAGCAGTACTTC. Full variable domain (remainder filled in from reference TRBV28 and TRBJ2-7): DVKVTQSSRYLVKRTGEKVFLECVQDMDHENMFWYRQDPGLGLRLIYFSYDVKMKEKGDIPEGYSVSREKKERFSLILESASTNQTSMYLCASSLWTLRDRVLYEQYFGPGTRLTVT.

CDR3 loop: CAIRPTGASDTQYF. CDR3 bases: TGTGCCATCAGGCCGACAGGGGCTTCAGATACGCAGTATTTT. The rearrangement uses TRBV10-3 and TRBJ2-3, with 8 bases that match TRBD1. The CDR3 has 14 amino acids. Germline CDR1 reads ENHRY; CDR2 reads SYGVKD. V dropped 6 bases and J dropped 4; count of bases not matched to a gene: 6.

The chain combines TRBV6-2 or TRBV6-3 with TRBJ2-2; D is possibly TRBD2 (5 bases). From germline, CDR1 is MNHEY and CDR2 SVGEGT. V was pared by 4 bases and J by 6 bases, with 9 bases between. The CDR3 totals 13 residues. The DNA for the CDR3 is TGTGCCAGCAGTTTCCCTAGCCCCGGGGAGCTGTTTTTT. Its protein product is CASSFPSPGELFF.

The CDR3, as DNA: TGTGCCAGCAGCCCTCTGGCCCCGGGTGCCTACGAGCAGTACTTC. Its translation is CASSPLAPGAYEQYF. The genes are TRBV28 and TRBJ2-7; D is unclear. CDR3 size: 15 residues. V was shortened by 6 bases and J by 2 bases, with 17 bases between the two germline ends. Germline V gives CDR1 MDHEN, CDR2 SYDVKM.

The CDR3 bases are TGTGCCAGCAGCCAAGGGGGGGACCCGCATGGCTACACCTTC. It yields the protein CASSQGGDPHGYTF. The V call is TRBV7-3, the J call TRBJ1-2, with a weak D call TRBD1 (6 bases). This CDR3 region has 14 residues. V lost 5 bases to trimming and J lost 6 bases, with 16 bases between them. CDR1 and CDR2 (germline): SGHTA, FQGTGA.